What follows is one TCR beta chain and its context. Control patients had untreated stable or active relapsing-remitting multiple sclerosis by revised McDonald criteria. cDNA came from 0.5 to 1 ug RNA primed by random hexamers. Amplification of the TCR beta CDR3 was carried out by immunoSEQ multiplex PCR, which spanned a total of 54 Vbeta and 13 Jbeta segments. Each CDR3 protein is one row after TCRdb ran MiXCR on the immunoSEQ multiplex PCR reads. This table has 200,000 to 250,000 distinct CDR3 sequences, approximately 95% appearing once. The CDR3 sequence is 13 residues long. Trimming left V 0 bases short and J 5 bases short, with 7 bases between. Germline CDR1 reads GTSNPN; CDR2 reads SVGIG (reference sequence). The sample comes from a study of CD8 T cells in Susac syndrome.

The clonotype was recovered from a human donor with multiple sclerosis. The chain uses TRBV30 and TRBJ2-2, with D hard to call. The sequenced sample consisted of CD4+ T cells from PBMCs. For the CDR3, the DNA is TGTGCCTGGAGTGTACAAGAGACCGGGGAGCTGTTTTTT. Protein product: CAWSVQETGELFF.